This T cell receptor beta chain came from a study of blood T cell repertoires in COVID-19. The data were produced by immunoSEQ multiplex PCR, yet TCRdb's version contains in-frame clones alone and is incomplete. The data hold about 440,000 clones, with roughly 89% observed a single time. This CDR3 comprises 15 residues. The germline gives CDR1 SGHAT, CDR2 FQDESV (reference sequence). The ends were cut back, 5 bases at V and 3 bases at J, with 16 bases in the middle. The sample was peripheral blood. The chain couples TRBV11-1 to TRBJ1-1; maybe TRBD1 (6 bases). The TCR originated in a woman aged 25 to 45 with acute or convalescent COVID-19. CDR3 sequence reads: CASSLLGGSHTEAFF. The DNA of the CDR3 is TGTGCCAGCAGCCTACTTGGGGGCAGCCACACTGAAGCTTTCTTT.